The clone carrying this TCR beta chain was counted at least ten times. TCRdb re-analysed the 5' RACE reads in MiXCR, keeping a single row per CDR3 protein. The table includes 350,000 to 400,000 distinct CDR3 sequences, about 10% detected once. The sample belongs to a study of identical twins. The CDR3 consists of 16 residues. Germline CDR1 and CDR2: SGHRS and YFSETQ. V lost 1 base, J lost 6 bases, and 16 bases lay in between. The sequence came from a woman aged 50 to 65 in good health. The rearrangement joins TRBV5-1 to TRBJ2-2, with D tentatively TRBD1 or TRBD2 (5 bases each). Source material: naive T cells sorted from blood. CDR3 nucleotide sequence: TGCGCCAGCAGCTTGTTGACCGGGACCAACGCCGGGGAGCTGTTTTTT. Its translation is CASSLLTGTNAGELFF. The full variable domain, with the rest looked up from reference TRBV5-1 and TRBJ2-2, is KAGVTQTPRYLIKTRGQQVTLSCSPISGHRSVSWYQQTPGQGLQFLFEYFSETQRNKGNFPGRFSGRQFSNSRSEMNVSTLELGDSALYLCASSLLTGTNAGELFFGEGSRLTVL.